This TCR beta chain was sequenced in a study of OX40 agonist ivuxolimab in advanced cancers. Study-level points and caveats: Both blood CD4+ and CD8+ T cells showed clonal growth by week 6 at 0.1 to 3.0 mg/kg.

Generated by immunoSEQ multiplex PCR, the TCRdb table keeps only in-frame clones and is missing some. This sample carries over 60,000 clones, roughly 80% of them seen once, and the ten largest clones take roughly 2.1%. The sample holds one count of this clone. Its antigen is still unknown. This sequence was found in an adult with an advanced solid tumor such as melanoma, head and neck, liver or kidney cancer. Source: CD4+ or CD8+ T cells sorted from blood, taken in a trial of the OX40 agonist ivuxolimab.

The CDR3 sequence is CASSSEADNTGELFF. CDR3 DNA: TGTGCCAGCAGCTCAGAAGCAGATAACACCGGGGAGCTGTTTTTT. This chain joins TRBV9 and TRBJ2-2; D unclear. In germline, CDR1 is SGDLS, CDR2 YYNGEE. Deletions cut 4 bases from V and 2 bases from J, with 12 bases between. The CDR3 runs 15 residues.